The 18 T cell receptor beta chains below were found in one sample sequenced in a study of cytomegalovirus exposure and HLA in healthy donors. Use of 60 Vbeta and 13 Jbeta primers characterized the PCR. TCRdb keeps only in-frame clones here, not all; method: immunoSEQ multiplex PCR. The sample lists roughly 140,000 clones; 60% to 80% were seen once. Sequencing input: PBMCs. These receptors were taken from a woman aged 45-65 years in good health and CMV-seronegative.

The chain has TRBV5-1 and TRBJ2-7, with a possible D match to TRBD1 (5 bases). V gave up 0 bases and J gave up 7 bases, with 17 bases separating them. Per germline, CDR1 SGHRS and CDR2 YFSETQ. There are 15 residues in the CDR3. CDR3 coding DNA: TGCGCCAGCAGCTTGGGCTTCAGGGTTTCTGGGGAGCAGTACTTC. It encodes CASSLGFRVSGEQYF.

V gene TRBV5-1 combines with J gene TRBJ2-3; 7 nucleotides agree with TRBD2. Germline assignment: CDR1 SGHRS and CDR2 YFSETQ. After removal of 2 bases from V and 6 bases from J, the junction contained 9 bases not matched to a gene. The CDR3 length is 15 residues. The CDR3 DNA sequence: TGCGCCAGCAGCTTTGGTTGGCCCGGGGGGGATACGCAGTATTTT. Its translation: CASSFGWPGGDTQYF.

This clone was counted only a few times. This chain links TRBV4-1 with TRBJ1-1, with D possibly being TRBD1 (5 bases). This CDR3 spans 15 amino acids. With 3 bases removed from V and 5 bases from J, the gap between germline ends came to 16 bases. Germline CDR1 and CDR2: MGHRA and YSYEKL. In DNA form, the CDR3 reads TGCGCCAGCAGCCACCTTTTCAGGGTGGAAACTGAAGCTTTCTTT. Its protein is CASSHLFRVETEAFF.

The chain carries TRBV28 and TRBJ2-6; D remains ambiguous. This CDR3 has 15 residues. The V gene's germline CDR1 is MDHEN and CDR2 SYDVKM. V was trimmed by 7 bases and J by 0 bases, leaving 10 bases between them. The CDR3 bases are TGTGCCAGCACCCTACCCAACTCTGGGGCCAACGTCCTGACTTTC. Translating it yields CASTLPNSGANVLTF.

V is TRBV9 and J is TRBJ2-7; 11 bases align to TRBD1. Trimming removed 0 bases from V and 2 bases from J; junction bases left unmatched: 1. The CDR3 is made up of 15 amino acids. CDR1 and CDR2 (germline): SGDLS, YYNGEE. CDR3 residues: CASSVGGQGAYEQYF. In DNA form, the CDR3 reads TGTGCCAGCAGCGTAGGGGGACAGGGGGCCTACGAGCAGTACTTC. Combining the CDR3 with reference TRBV9 and TRBJ2-7 gives the whole variable domain DSGVTQTPKHLITATGQRVTLRCSPRSGDLSVYWYQQSLDQGLQFLIQYYNGEERAKGNILERFSAQQFPDLHSELNLSSLELGDSALYFCASSVGGQGAYEQYFGPGTRLTVT.

This chain's CDR3 is CASSPGLTQETQYF. The DNA of the CDR3 is TGTGCCAGCAGCCCGGGACTAACCCAAGAGACCCAGTACTTC. The chain employs TRBV7-6 and TRBJ2-5, with 7 positions matching TRBD2. Per germline, CDR1 SGHVS and CDR2 FNYEAQ. Losses at the gene ends were 5 bases for V and 1 base for J; bases not matched to a gene: 4. The CDR3 spans 14 residues.

This clone was observed a handful of times. The genes are TRBV5-6 and TRBJ2-7; 9 bases are shared with TRBD1. Trimming took 4 bases from V and 10 from J; bases not matched to a gene: 9. The CDR3 contains 13 residues. Per germline, CDR1 SGHDT and CDR2 YYEEEE. CDR3 in DNA: TGTGCCAGCAGCCTCCGGGACAGGGTGTCCCAGTACTTC. This sequence encodes CASSLRDRVSQYF.

This chain joins TRBV6-1 and TRBJ1-6; D is unresolved. The V gene lost 3 bases and the J gene lost 0 bases, with 6 bases spanning the gap. The CDR3 runs to 15 residues. The germline gives CDR1 MNHNS, CDR2 SASEGT. This CDR3 reads CASSDVSSYNSPLHF. The CDR3 coding sequence is TGTGCCAGCAGTGACGTTAGCTCCTATAATTCACCCCTCCACTTT.

The chain carries TRBV10-3 and TRBJ2-1, with 12 bases matching TRBD2. V lost 7 bases to trimming and J lost 6 bases; unmatched junction nucleotides: 7. Germline CDR1 ENHRY, CDR2 SYGVKD. This CDR3 region has 15 residues. The CDR3 coding sequence is TGTGCCATCACCCCTAGCGGGGGGGCGGGCAATGAGCAGTTCTTC. As protein: CAITPSGGAGNEQFF.

The chain uses TRBV5-8 and TRBJ2-7; D possibly corresponds to TRBD2 (6 bases). V dropped 2 bases and J dropped 3 bases, with 12 bases sitting between them. CDR3 size: 14 residues. Germline CDR1 reads SGHTS; CDR2 reads YDEGEE. The CDR3 sequence is CASSFQPTSYEQYF. CDR3 nucleotide sequence: TGTGCCAGCAGCTTTCAGCCGACTAGCTACGAGCAGTACTTC.

The CDR3 here is CASSLGLAGGRETQYF. In DNA, the CDR3 is TGTGCCAGCAGCTTAGGACTAGCGGGGGGTCGAGAGACCCAGTACTTC. The rearrangement uses TRBV7-2 and TRBJ2-5; the match to TRBD2 covers 13 bases. Germline assignment: CDR1 SGHTA and CDR2 FQGNSA. V shed 1 base, J shed 4 bases, and the junction held 3 bases outside the gene matches. The CDR3 sequence is 16 residues long.

Comment on this clone: At one of its ends the junction is not consistent with the germline gene, which may arise from a read error. The chain carries TRBV7-9 and TRBJ1-2; 7 bases are a match to TRBD1. CDR1 and CDR2 from the germline V gene are SEHNR and FQNEAQ (reference sequence). CDR3 length: 16 amino acids. CDR3 DNA sequence: TGTTCCAGCAGCTTAGTCATGGGACAGCCTGGATGGGGCTACACCTTC. As protein: CSSSLVMGQPGWGYTF.

The gene calls are TRBV5-6 and TRBJ1-3, with a tentative D call TRBD1 (5 bases). From germline, CDR1 is SGHDT and CDR2 YYEEEE. The CDR3 spans 15 residues. Trimming took off 1 base at V and 4 bases at J, with 12 bases between the two ends. The DNA for the CDR3 is TGTGCCAGCAGCTTGTCGGCAGGGTTAGGAAACACCATATATTTT. Its translation: CASSLSAGLGNTIYF.

V usage is TRBV4-2 and J usage is TRBJ1-5; 8 bases fit TRBD1. The germline gives CDR1 LGHNA, CDR2 YNFKEQ. This CDR3 region has 16 residues. Trimming took 2 bases from V and 7 from J; bases not matched to a gene: 10. The CDR3 region is CASSQRVEQGEQPQHF. The CDR3 nucleotides read TGTGCCAGCAGCCAAAGGGTCGAACAGGGGGAACAGCCCCAGCATTTT.

This clone turned up a few times. V gene TRBV11-3 combines with J gene TRBJ2-7; 7 bases agree with TRBD2. Per the germline V gene, CDR1 is SGHNT and CDR2 is YENEEA. This CDR3 region has 15 residues. V shed 5 bases, J shed 0 bases, and the junction held 7 bases outside the gene matches. CDR3 region: CASSPGAGPSYEQYF. DNA for the CDR3: TGTGCCAGCAGCCCCGGAGCGGGGCCCTCCTACGAGCAGTACTTC.

This clone was counted at least ten times. The CDR3: CASSEAEGGGGAEAFF. The CDR3 region has the DNA TGTGCCAGCAGTGAAGCGGAGGGAGGGGGTGGCGCTGAAGCTTTCTTT. This chain connects TRBV6-1 to TRBJ1-1; D is perhaps TRBD1 (6 bases). The CDR3 has 16 amino acids. Germline CDR1 MNHNS, CDR2 SASEGT. Trimming removed 0 bases from V and 6 bases from J, with 17 bases in between.

A few counts support this clone. The chain has TRBV7-6 and TRBJ1-6; TRBD1 might be the D (5 bases). The CDR3 sequence is 14 residues long. Germline CDR1 reads SGHVS; CDR2 reads FNYEAQ. Trimming stripped 5 bases from V and 7 bases from J, with 12 bases between. CDR3 coding DNA: TGTGCCAGCAGCCAAAATGACAGAAATTCACCCCTCCACTTT. Translation gives CASSQNDRNSPLHF.

The gene calls are TRBV6-5 and TRBJ1-3; 7 nucleotides line up with TRBD1. The CDR3 length is 15 residues. The V segment lost 5 bases and the J segment 0 bases; nucleotides outside the gene matches: 4. Germline V gene data show CDR1 as MNHEY and CDR2 as SVGAGI. The CDR3 is CASSQDRSSGNTIYF. The CDR3 DNA is TGTGCCAGCAGTCAGGACAGGTCCTCTGGAAACACCATATATTTT.